These 30 T cell receptor beta chains share one sample of origin, sequenced in a study of ipilimumab plus nivolumab after autologous stem cell transplantation. Data came from immunoSEQ multiplex PCR; TCRdb stores just in-frame clones and leaves some out. Of around 10,000 clones in the sample, over 60% are singletons; the top ten hold approximately 16%. Here the sequenced sample was PBMCs, taken in a trial of ipilimumab plus nivolumab as post-transplant consolidation. The receptors here all came from a female donor with multiple myeloma.

CDR3 sequence reads: CATPGAGFSYEQYF. In DNA, the CDR3 is TGCGCCACCCCCGGGGCCGGGTTCTCCTACGAGCAGTACTTC. The rearrangement uses TRBV23-1 and TRBJ2-7; the D gene could be TRBD1 or TRBD2 (5 bases each). TRBV23-1 is recorded as an ORF, its role being uncertain. V lost 10 bases and J lost 0, with 16 bases in between. The CDR3 has 14 residues.

The chain couples TRBV28 to TRBJ1-1; weak D call: TRBD1 (6 bases). V was clipped by 7 bases and J by 4 bases, with 16 bases between them. The CDR3 sequence is 14 residues long. CDR1 MDHEN and CDR2 SYDVKM come from the germline V gene. In DNA form, the CDR3 reads TGTGCCAGCATTACAGGGTTGGGGGTCACTGAAGCTTTCTTT. It is translated as CASITGLGVTEAFF.

This rearrangement joins TRBV6-6 to TRBJ2-1; no firm D call. V was shortened by 1 base and J by 1 base, with 5 bases between the two germline ends. The CDR3 contains 14 residues. Per germline, CDR1 MNHNY and CDR2 SVGAGI (reference sequence). The DNA for the CDR3 is TGTGCCAGCAGTTACTGGCCGTCCTACAATGAGCAGTTCTTC. Translating gives CASSYWPSYNEQFF.

In its sample, this clone was seen a few times. An end of the junction does not agree with germline; a read error may underlie this. The rearrangement joins TRBV7-2 to TRBJ1-1; no reliable D call. The CDR3 contains 13 residues. In germline, CDR1 is SGHTA, CDR2 FQGNSA. In DNA, the CDR3 is TGTGCCAGCAGCTTAGTCGAAAGGTCAGTGGGCCTCTTT. Amino acid sequence: CASSLVERSVGLF. The entire variable domain, with the rest obtained from reference TRBV7-2 and TRBJ1-1, is as follows: GAGVSQSPSNKVTEKGKDVELRCDPISGHTALYWYRQSLGQGLEFLIYFQGNSAPDKSGLPSDRFSAERTGGSVSTLTIQRTQQEDSAVYLCASSLVERSVGLFGQGTRLTVV.

The chain employs TRBV7-9 and TRBJ1-2; a possible D gene is TRBD1 (6 bases). CDR1 and CDR2 (germline): SEHNR, FQNEAQ (reference sequence). Trimming took 1 base from V and 4 from J, leaving 10 bases between them. CDR3 size: 14 residues. CDR3 sequence reads: CASSLGTELYGYTF. For the CDR3, the DNA is TGTGCCAGCAGCTTAGGGACAGAGCTCTATGGCTACACCTTC. The variable domain in full, completed from reference TRBV7-9 and TRBJ1-2, reads DTGVSQNPRHKITKRGQNVTFRCDPISEHNRLYWYRQTLGQGPEFLTYFQNEAQLEKSRLLSDRFSAERPKGSFSTLEIQRTEQGDSAMYLCASSLGTELYGYTFGSGTRLTVV.

Judged by abundance, this clone is medium-sized. The J gene is TRBJ2-3, the V gene TRBV14; possible D gene TRBD2, 6 bases. The CDR3 is 19 amino acids. Germline V lookup: CDR1 SGHDN, CDR2 FVKESK. The ends were cut back, 4 bases at V and 0 bases at J, with 23 bases in the middle. The CDR3 loop is CASSPYAVEGPDSTDTQYF. For the CDR3, the DNA is TGTGCCAGCAGCCCTTATGCGGTGGAGGGACCGGATAGCACAGATACGCAGTATTTT.

J is TRBJ2-2 and V is TRBV11-3, with 7 bases aligning to TRBD1. Germline loops: CDR1 SGHNT, CDR2 YENEEA. After removal of 5 bases from V and 5 bases from J, the junction contained 5 bases not matched to a gene. This CDR3 has 14 amino acids. The CDR3 coding sequence is TGTGCCAGCAGCACACGACAGGGTACCGGGGAGCTGTTTTTT. Amino acids: CASSTRQGTGELFF.

This clone was seen just once. The chain combines TRBV2 with TRBJ2-5, with 9 positions matching TRBD1. Germline CDR1 reads SNHLY; CDR2 reads FYNNEI. V lost 5 bases to trimming and J lost 7 bases; unmatched junction nucleotides: 5. This CDR3 has 13 amino acids. The DNA for the CDR3 is TGTGCCAGCAGTACGGGACAGGGTGGGACCCAGTACTTC. It is translated as CASSTGQGGTQYF.

The V and J genes are TRBV29-1 and TRBJ2-2; no reliable D call. The CDR3 totals 13 residues. Trimming took 5 bases from V and 3 from J, leaving 10 bases between them. CDR1 is SQVTM, CDR2 ANQGSEA, per germline. The CDR3 is CSVKGMDTGELFF. The CDR3 nucleotides read TGCAGCGTTAAAGGGATGGACACCGGGGAGCTGTTTTTT.

This clone is categorized as medium-sized. This specimen includes other DNA sequences encoding the same CDR3. The chain has TRBV27 and TRBJ2-3; D gene unclear. V was pared by 5 bases and J by 2 bases, with 5 bases between. The CDR3 length is 12 residues. Germline V gene sequence: CDR1 MNHEY, CDR2 SMNVEV (reference sequence). The CDR3 region is CASSPSTDTQYF. As DNA, the CDR3 is TGTGCCAGCAGTCCCTCCACAGATACGCAGTATTTT.

This chain joins TRBV5-1 and TRBJ2-7; the match to TRBD1 covers 9 bases. Germline V lookup: CDR1 SGHRS, CDR2 YFSETQ. This CDR3 is 15 amino acids long. The V segment lost 3 bases and the J segment 1 base; nucleotides outside the gene matches: 5. The CDR3 DNA reads as TGCGCCAGCAGCTCGGGACAGGGAACGTCCTACGAGCAGTACTTC. It encodes CASSSGQGTSYEQYF.

This clone was observed a few times. V usage is TRBV18 and J usage is TRBJ1-5; D gene uncertain. Per germline, CDR1 KGHSH and CDR2 LQKENI. V lost 4 bases and J 2 bases, leaving 15 bases between the germline ends. The CDR3 extends over 16 amino acids. CDR3 amino acids: CASSHQTPVGNQPQHF. The CDR3 bases are TGTGCCAGCTCACACCAAACGCCGGTTGGCAATCAGCCCCAGCATTTT.

The gene calls are TRBV6-1 and TRBJ1-2; weak D call: TRBD1 (6 bases). The germline V gene has CDR1 MNHNS and CDR2 SASEGT. Trimming took off 0 bases at V and 4 bases at J, with 6 bases between the two ends. This CDR3 has 13 residues. The CDR3 DNA reads TGTGCCAGCAGTGAAGCAGGGGGCTATGGCTACACCTTC. It codes for CASSEAGGYGYTF.

This clone was found a few times. The rearrangement links TRBV7-9 to TRBJ2-7; D is perhaps TRBD2 (5 bases). The V gene's germline CDR1 is SEHNR and CDR2 FQNEAQ (reference sequence). V was clipped by 5 bases and J by 6 bases, with 17 bases between them. This CDR3 has 14 amino acids. DNA of the CDR3: TGTGCCAGCAGCCCACCATCAGGAGGTGTCGAGCAGTACTTC. It yields the protein CASSPPSGGVEQYF.

This clone was detected only once. V and J are TRBV18 and TRBJ2-2, with unresolved D. CDR3 length equals 14 residues. Per germline, CDR1 KGHSH and CDR2 LQKENI. Trimming removed 3 bases at V and 1 base at J, with 6 bases between. The CDR3 DNA reads TGTGCCAGCTCACCTTCGGGGAACACCGGGGAGCTGTTTTTT. Residues: CASSPSGNTGELFF.

Concerning this clone itself: A much larger clonotype is one base distant, so this may be a read error. The rearrangement joins TRBV5-3 to TRBJ1-5; 7 bases align to TRBD1. TRBV5-3 is an open reading frame, and its role is uncertain. V lost 2 bases, J lost 6 bases, and 5 bases stayed unmatched. The CDR3 runs to 14 residues. This CDR3 reads CARSLEGAGQPQHF. For the CDR3, the DNA is TGTGCCAGAAGCTTAGAGGGGGCAGGTCAGCCCCAGCATTTT.

This chain uses TRBV19 with TRBJ2-7, with 8 nucleotides matching TRBD1. Per germline, CDR1 LNHDA and CDR2 SQIVND (reference sequence). The CDR3 runs 13 residues. J gave up 3 bases and V 4 bases, and 2 bases lay outside the gene matches. The CDR3 loop is CASSRGQGYEQYF. The CDR3 coding sequence is TGTGCCAGTAGTAGAGGACAGGGCTACGAGCAGTACTTC.

This clone appeared a few times. CDR3 bases: TGTGCCAGCAGTTACGGCCGGGGACACTATGGCTACACCTTC. Translating gives CASSYGRGHYGYTF. V gene TRBV6-5 combines with J gene TRBJ1-2, with D perhaps TRBD1 (5 bases). The germline CDR1 and CDR2 sequences are MNHEY and SVGAGI. CDR3 length equals 14 residues. The V gene lost 2 bases and the J gene lost 3 bases, with 10 bases spanning the gap.

This sequence joins TRBV2 and TRBJ2-7, with D perhaps given as TRBD1 or TRBD2 (5 bases each). Trimming shortened V by 4 bases and J by 2 bases, and 12 bases separated the two germline ends. The CDR3 consists of 14 residues. Germline V gene data show CDR1 as SNHLY and CDR2 as FYNNEI. CDR3 nucleotide sequence: TGTGCCAGCAGTGGGGGACGTACGACCTACGAGCAGTACTTC. It codes for CASSGGRTTYEQYF.

V is TRBV7-8 and J is TRBJ2-7, with a tentative D call TRBD1 (6 bases). The CDR3 runs 15 residues. With 6 bases removed from V and 0 bases from J, the gap between germline ends came to 15 bases. Germline V gene lookup returns CDR1 SGHVS and CDR2 FQNEAQ. CDR3 nucleotide sequence: TGTGCCAGCAGTTACCACCGGGACAACTCCTACGAGCAGTACTTC. Translating it yields CASSYHRDNSYEQYF. Based on the CDR3 plus reference TRBV7-8 and TRBJ2-7, the full variable domain is GAGVSQSPRYKVAKRGQDVALRCDPISGHVSLFWYQQALGQGPEFLTYFQNEAQLDKSGLPSDRFFAERPEGSVSTLKIQRTQQEDSAVYLCASSYHRDNSYEQYFGPGTRLTVT.

The chain has TRBV19 and TRBJ1-1, with D perhaps TRBD1 (6 bases). Germline V gives CDR1 LNHDA, CDR2 SQIVND (reference sequence). CDR3 size: 14 residues. V lost 6 bases and J lost 8, with 19 bases in between. The CDR3 DNA reads as TGTGCCAGTAGCGCGGGACATTTCTACGTCGAAGCTTTCTTT. It yields the protein CASSAGHFYVEAFF.

This clone was counted once. The chain recombines TRBV5-1 with TRBJ1-1, with D perhaps matching TRBD1 (6 bases). Per germline, CDR1 SGHRS and CDR2 YFSETQ. Trimming stripped 0 bases from V and 5 bases from J, with 17 bases between. The CDR3 consists of 16 residues. This CDR3 is CASSLEGPGATTEAFF. DNA for the CDR3: TGCGCCAGCAGCTTGGAGGGCCCGGGGGCGACGACTGAAGCTTTCTTT.

This clone was detected a few times. The chain links TRBV4-3 to TRBJ1-1; possible D gene TRBD1, 6 bases. V was clipped by 4 bases and J by 4 bases, with 16 bases between them. The germline gives CDR1 LGHNA, CDR2 YSLEER. This CDR3 spans 15 amino acids. Here the CDR3 reads CASSPLGAPSTEAFF. The CDR3 nucleotides read TGCGCCAGCAGCCCTCTGGGGGCGCCGTCCACTGAAGCTTTCTTT.

The table lists this clone with a count of one. The chain couples TRBV25-1 to TRBJ1-1, with unresolved D. Germline V gives CDR1 MGHDK, CDR2 SYGVNS. Trimming took off 10 bases at V and 7 bases at J, with 13 bases between the two ends. CDR3 length: 11 residues. CDR3 DNA sequence: TGTGCCACCTTCTACCGGAATGAAGCTTTCTTT. Translating gives CATFYRNEAFF.

On this clone: This sample includes further DNA sequences coding for the same CDR3. This chain uses TRBV5-4 with TRBJ2-1; D gene uncertain. The ends were cut back, 8 bases at V and 0 bases at J, with 12 bases in the middle. This CDR3 is built from 14 residues. Per the germline V gene, CDR1 is SGHNT and CDR2 is YYREEE (reference sequence). The CDR3 coding sequence is TGTGCCAGTACGCGAGAGAGCTCCTACAATGAGCAGTTCTTC. The encoded protein is CASTRESSYNEQFF.

The chain joins TRBV7-9 to TRBJ2-1, with a possible D match to TRBD2 (5 bases). The CDR3 length is 14 residues. Trimming pared 1 base from V and 8 bases from J, leaving 12 bases between. Looked up from germline, CDR1 is SEHNR and CDR2 is FQNEAQ (reference sequence). In nucleotides, the CDR3 is TGTGCCAGCAGCTTAGGGGCTAGCCGCCATGAGCAGTTCTTC. Its translation: CASSLGASRHEQFF.

As DNA, the CDR3 is TGTGCCAGCAGCTTATACGCTAGCCAAGAGACCCAGTACTTC. Its translation is CASSLYASQETQYF. The genes are TRBV7-2 and TRBJ2-5, with D hard to call. The V gene's germline CDR1 is SGHTA and CDR2 FQGNSA. CDR3 length equals 14 residues. Trimming removed 2 bases at V and 1 base at J, with 8 bases between.

This chain connects TRBV9 to TRBJ2-2; D possibly corresponds to TRBD2 (7 bases). The CDR3 spans 14 residues. Germline values: CDR1 SGDLS, CDR2 YYNGEE. V gave up 4 bases and J gave up 4 bases, with 11 bases separating them. In DNA form, the CDR3 reads TGTGCCAGCAGCCCACGGGGGGCCACCGGGGAGCTGTTTTTT. Amino acids: CASSPRGATGELFF.

The chain combines TRBV10-3 with TRBJ1-5, with 8 bases that match TRBD1. CDR1 is ENHRY and CDR2 is SYGVKD in the germline V gene. The CDR3 runs 17 residues. V gave up 0 bases and J gave up 0 bases; unmatched junction bases: 4. The CDR3 here is CAISESDRGHSNQPQHF. DNA of the CDR3: TGTGCCATCAGTGAGTCAGACAGGGGCCATAGCAATCAGCCCCAGCATTTT.

The chain links TRBV19 to TRBJ2-3, with 9 bases lining up with TRBD2. After removal of 6 bases from V and 5 bases from J, the junction contained 9 bases not matched to a gene. CDR3 length equals 15 residues. Germline values: CDR1 LNHDA, CDR2 SQIVND (reference sequence). This chain's CDR3 is CASSHPAGGRDTQYF. The DNA for the CDR3 is TGTGCCAGTAGCCACCCGGCGGGAGGGAGAGATACGCAGTATTTT.